The T cell receptor (beta chain) described here comes from a study of regulatory T cells in long-lasting Graves disease. This clonotype appeared a few times. Researchers made TCR beta libraries by using iRepertoire HTBI primers and running Arm-PCR on CDR3 regions. Via MiXCR, TCRdb re-called the multiplex PCR reads, giving one row per CDR3 protein. The table has 700,000 or so distinct CDR3 sequences, roughly 30% seen once; the top ten hold about 42%. Unmatched junction bases numbered 7, after V lost 1 base and J lost 0 bases. The V gene's germline CDR1 is LNHNV and CDR2 YYDKDF (reference sequence). The CDR3 covers 17 residues. As for time point: persistent/refractory GD, antithyroid drugs over 5 years with positive TRAb. PBMC-derived RNA was used for the TCR library.

The chain links TRBV15 to TRBJ2-5; 8 bases fit TRBD1. This material consisted of peripheral blood mononuclear cells (PBMCs), taken when the disease was refractory, from a patient treated with antithyroid drugs. This clonotype was obtained from a female donor with Graves disease. The CDR3 bases are TGTGCCACCAGCAGAGTGTGGACAGGGCCCTACCAAGAGACCCAGTACTTC. Translation: CATSRVWTGPYQETQYF.